Listed here are 26 T cell receptor beta chains from one sample, sequenced in a study of T-cell reconstitution after alpha-beta-depleted transplantation in children. TCRbeta library construction was performed incorporating unique molecular identifiers. TCRdb called the PCR reads again in MiXCR, with one record for every CDR3 protein. In the table there are roughly 500,000 distinct CDR3 sequences, approximately 12% of which are singletons. The sample here was PBMCs from the stem cell graft donor, taken from the stem cell graft. The receptor source for this set is a human donor who donated a stem cell graft to a child with combined immunodeficiency.

This clonotype appeared many times. The genes are TRBV6-2 or TRBV6-3 and TRBJ2-1; no reliable D call. The V end was cut by 5 bases, the J end by 6 bases, with 14 bases between. This CDR3 spans 14 amino acids. Germline CDR1 MNHEY, CDR2 SVGEGT. The CDR3 reads CASSGSTVANEQFF. Here the CDR3 DNA reads TGTGCCAGCAGTGGATCTACGGTCGCCAATGAGCAGTTCTTC.

The genes are TRBV12-1 and TRBJ2-7; the D call TRBD2 from the table was never checked on the DNA. TRBV12-1 is a pseudogene locus. CDR3 size: 22 residues. The CDR3 DNA sequence: TGTGCCAGCAGCACCCGGGACTTGTTGGGTAACCTACGAGCTGGGGTGGCCTACGAGCAGTACTTC. Protein: CASSTRDLLGNLRAGVAYEQYF.

The chain joins TRBV20-1 to TRBJ2-7; D call uncertain. This CDR3 is built from 15 residues. The V end lost 1 base, the J end lost 1 base, and 14 bases lay between the germline ends. CDR1 and CDR2 (germline): DFQATT, SNEGSKA (reference sequence). The CDR3 DNA sequence: TGCAGTGCTAGAGCTTCGGCAGCCAAGTCCTACGAGCAGTACTTC. It yields the protein CSARASAAKSYEQYF.

This clonotype has a count of ten or more. The CDR3: CASSETGSNYGYTF. The CDR3 coding sequence is TGTGCCAGCAGCGAGACAGGGTCCAACTATGGCTACACCTTC. The chain recombines TRBV9 with TRBJ1-2, with 7 bases that match TRBD1. The length of the CDR3 is 14 residues. From germline, CDR1 is SGDLS and CDR2 YYNGEE. Losses at the gene ends were 3 bases for V and 2 bases for J; bases not matched to a gene: 4. The variable domain in full, with the rest retrieved from reference TRBV9 and TRBJ1-2, is DSGVTQTPKHLITATGQRVTLRCSPRSGDLSVYWYQQSLDQGLQFLIQYYNGEERAKGNILERFSAQQFPDLHSELNLSSLELGDSALYFCASSETGSNYGYTFGSGTRLTVV.

The chain has TRBV7-2 and TRBJ2-7; 9 bases align to TRBD1. With 5 bases clipped from V and 6 bases from J, the junction kept 11 bases outside the gene matches. Germline CDR1 is SGHTA and CDR2 is FQGNSA. This CDR3 has 15 amino acids. The CDR3: CASSPEGTGISEQYF. DNA for the CDR3: TGTGCCAGCAGCCCAGAAGGGACAGGGATTTCCGAGCAGTACTTC.

This clonotype was picked up a small number of times. The chain is built from TRBV29-1 and TRBJ2-1; 10 bases match TRBD1. With 6 bases clipped from V and 7 bases from J, the junction kept 6 bases outside the gene matches. The CDR3 sequence is 13 residues long. Germline CDR1 and CDR2: SQVTM and ANQGSEA. The CDR3 nucleotides read TGCAGCGTGGGACAGGGGAAAGGGAATGAGCAGTTCTTC. This sequence encodes CSVGQGKGNEQFF.

This clonotype was detected many times. The chain uses TRBV13 and TRBJ2-1, with TRBD2 identical over 15 bases. The CDR3 contains 18 residues. The V gene end was trimmed by 3 bases and the J gene end by 0 bases; junction bases not matched to a gene: 3. Germline V gene sequence: CDR1 PRHDT, CDR2 FYEKMQ (reference sequence). CDR3 loop: CASSFGLAGGNSYNEQFF. For the CDR3, the DNA is TGTGCCAGCAGCTTCGGACTAGCGGGGGGGAACTCCTACAATGAGCAGTTCTTC.

The chain carries TRBV29-1 and TRBJ1-2; possibly TRBD1 for D (5 bases). CDR1 is SQVTM, CDR2 ANQGSEA, per germline. This CDR3 contains 13 residues. Trimming pared 3 bases from V and 5 bases from J, leaving 13 bases between. CDR3 DNA: TGCAGCGTTGACGCGGGGGAGGGTTATGGCTACACCTTC. Its protein product is CSVDAGEGYGYTF.

CDR3 loop: CASSPGGIPQETQYF. The CDR3 DNA reads TGTGCCAGCAGCCCCGGAGGGATCCCCCAAGAGACCCAGTACTTC. The gene calls are TRBV4-2 and TRBJ2-5; TRBD2 might be the D (6 bases). The germline V gene has CDR1 LGHNA and CDR2 YNFKEQ. This CDR3 is built from 15 residues. The ends were cut back, 4 bases at V and 1 base at J, with 13 bases in the middle.

The genes are TRBV4-2 and TRBJ2-5, with TRBD1 matching 9 bases. V dropped 2 bases and J dropped 4; count of bases not matched to a gene: 5. Looked up from germline, CDR1 is LGHNA and CDR2 is YNFKEQ. The CDR3 sequence is 15 residues long. The chain's CDR3 is CASSQRQGGAETQYF. CDR3 DNA: TGTGCCAGCAGCCAAAGACAGGGGGGAGCAGAGACCCAGTACTTC.

A few counts support this clonotype. The chain is built from TRBV7-9 and TRBJ2-7; 9 bases map to TRBD1. The CDR3 spans 14 residues. Germline values: CDR1 SEHNR, CDR2 FQNEAQ (reference sequence). Losses at the gene ends were 5 bases for V and 5 bases for J; bases not matched to a gene: 7. The DNA for the CDR3 is TGTGCCAGCAGCCAAAGACAGGGGGGAGACGAGCAGTACTTC. This codes for CASSQRQGGDEQYF.

There are many counts of this clonotype. The rearrangement uses TRBV27 and TRBJ2-7; 8 bases agree with TRBD1. The CDR3 loop spans 16 amino acids. The V and J ends lost 2 bases and 5 bases, in that order; junction bases with no gene match: 11. Germline V gene lookup returns CDR1 MNHEY and CDR2 SMNVEV (reference sequence). The DNA of the CDR3 is TGTGCCAGCAGTTTAAGGGGGGTCCAGGGGGCTGACGAGCAGTACTTC. Protein: CASSLRGVQGADEQYF.

This clonotype was seen ten or more times. The CDR3 DNA follows: TGCGCCAGCAGCTTGTGGGCGGGATCCTACAATGAGCAGTTCTTC. As protein: CASSLWAGSYNEQFF. The chain couples TRBV5-1 to TRBJ2-1; D may be TRBD2 (6 bases). Trimming shortened V by 1 base and J by 1 base, and 9 bases separated the two germline ends. In germline, CDR1 is SGHRS, CDR2 YFSETQ. CDR3 length equals 15 residues.

This clonotype was picked up a small number of times. The chain couples TRBV30 to TRBJ2-7, with 11 bases aligning to TRBD1. V lost 4 bases, J lost 4 bases, and 3 bases stayed unmatched. The CDR3 covers 13 residues. The germline gives CDR1 GTSNPN, CDR2 SVGIG (reference sequence). The CDR3 DNA reads as TGTGCCTGGAACAGGGACAGGGGGTACGAGCAGTACTTC. This codes for CAWNRDRGYEQYF.

Ten or more counts support this clonotype. J is TRBJ2-1 and V is TRBV5-1, with no clear D. The CDR3 covers 12 residues. The V end was cut by 0 bases, the J end by 6 bases, with 4 bases between. Germline-derived CDR1 and CDR2 are SGHRS and YFSETQ. CDR3 bases: TGCGCCAGCAGCTTGGCCATCAATGAGCAGTTCTTC. Its protein product is CASSLAINEQFF. Full variable domain (remainder filled in from reference TRBV5-1 and TRBJ2-1): KAGVTQTPRYLIKTRGQQVTLSCSPISGHRSVSWYQQTPGQGLQFLFEYFSETQRNKGNFPGRFSGRQFSNSRSEMNVSTLELGDSALYLCASSLAINEQFFGPGTRLTVL.

This clonotype was observed many times. The V call is TRBV5-1, the J call TRBJ2-7, with D perhaps being TRBD1 or TRBD2 (5 bases each). This CDR3 contains 14 residues. Trimming left V 4 bases short and J 3 bases short, with 14 bases between. From germline, CDR1 is SGHRS and CDR2 YFSETQ. In DNA, the CDR3 is TGCGCCAGCAGCCGGGGACGGTTCAGCTACGAGCAGTACTTC. Translation gives CASSRGRFSYEQYF.

This chain links TRBV7-8 with TRBJ1-2, with D perhaps matching TRBD1 (5 bases). The germline CDR1 and CDR2 sequences are SGHVS and FQNEAQ. The CDR3 extends over 15 amino acids. Trimming shortened V by 5 bases and J by 1 base, and 14 bases separated the two germline ends. Written as DNA, the CDR3 is TGTGCCAGCAGCCCAGTAGACAGAGATAACTATGGCTACACCTTC. As protein: CASSPVDRDNYGYTF.

V gene TRBV7-9 combines with J gene TRBJ2-3, with 9 bases fitting TRBD1. Germline values: CDR1 SEHNR, CDR2 FQNEAQ (reference sequence). The CDR3 has 16 residues. Unmatched junction bases numbered 5, after V lost 4 bases and J lost 0 bases. The CDR3 sequence: CASSYRDRDSTDTQYF. In DNA, the CDR3 is TGTGCCAGCAGCTACCGGGACAGGGATAGCACAGATACGCAGTATTTT.

The chain combines TRBV6-2 or TRBV6-3 with TRBJ1-1, with D hard to call. The germline V gene encodes CDR1 MNHEY and CDR2 SVGEGT. With 7 bases removed from V and 1 base from J, the gap between germline ends came to 16 bases. CDR3 length: 15 residues. The CDR3 region is CASTITSLPNTEAFF. The CDR3 coding sequence is TGTGCCAGCACTATTACGTCCCTGCCGAACACTGAAGCTTTCTTT.

This clonotype was counted ten times or more. This chain links TRBV6-2 or TRBV6-3 with TRBJ2-7, with 8 bases fitting TRBD1. There are 14 residues in the CDR3. The trim removed 5 bases at V and 2 bases at J, leaving 5 bases unmatched. Germline V CDR1 and CDR2: MNHEY, SVGEGT. CDR3 sequence (DNA): TGTGCCAGCAGTGGGACAGGTGTTCCCTACGAGCAGTACTTC. Its protein product is CASSGTGVPYEQYF.

Ten or more counts support this clonotype. J is TRBJ1-1 and V is TRBV7-9; D gene unclear. CDR1 is SEHNR, CDR2 FQNEAQ, per germline (reference sequence). The V gene lost 7 bases and the J gene lost 8 bases, with 17 bases spanning the gap. The CDR3 has 13 amino acids. The CDR3 spells CASIVPASEEAFF. In DNA form, the CDR3 reads TGTGCCAGCATCGTCCCCGCATCGGAGGAAGCTTTCTTT.

CDR3: CASSMRTTGSFTDTQYF. As DNA, the CDR3 is TGTGCCAGCAGCATGAGAACGACAGGGTCTTTCACAGATACGCAGTATTTT. V usage is TRBV7-9 and J usage is TRBJ2-3; 7 positions agree with TRBD1. Trimming removed 5 bases from V and 2 bases from J; junction bases left unmatched: 13. Germline V gives CDR1 SEHNR, CDR2 FQNEAQ (reference sequence). This CDR3 region has 17 residues.

The chain combines TRBV2 with TRBJ1-5; TRBD1 matches at 7 bases. Trimming at V came to 1 base and at J to 0 bases, leaving 6 bases not matched to a gene. The CDR3 covers 17 residues. Germline CDR1 and CDR2: SNHLY and FYNNEI. CDR3 sequence: CASSEVGQTYSNQPQHF. The CDR3 DNA follows: TGTGCCAGCAGTGAAGTGGGACAGACTTATAGCAATCAGCCCCAGCATTTT. Variable domain in full (rest from reference TRBV2 and TRBJ1-5): EPEVTQTPSHQVTQMGQEVILRCVPISNHLYFYWYRQILGQKVEFLVSFYNNEISEKSEIFDDQFSVERPDGSNFTLKIRSTKLEDSAMYFCASSEVGQTYSNQPQHFGDGTRLSIL.

The table lists this clonotype with a few counts. This chain joins TRBV25-1 and TRBJ2-5, with D tentatively TRBD1 (6 bases). There are 18 residues in the CDR3. The ends were cut back, 4 bases at V and 4 bases at J, with 25 bases in the middle. CDR1 and CDR2 from the germline V gene are MGHDK and SYGVNS. The CDR3 nucleotides read TGTGCCAGCAGTGGGACCCTATTCGTGGGCGACAGGAGAGAGACCCAGTACTTC. Its protein product is CASSGTLFVGDRRETQYF.

V gene TRBV12-3 or TRBV12-4 combines with J gene TRBJ2-5; TRBD1 might be the D (5 bases). This CDR3 has 16 residues. Trimming cost V 6 bases and J 0 bases, with 17 bases left between them. The CDR3 region is CASSRVESWYQETQYF. CDR3 nucleotides: TGTGCCAGCAGCAGGGTGGAGTCGTGGTACCAAGAGACCCAGTACTTC.

This sequence joins TRBV6-5 and TRBJ1-6, with TRBD1 as a possible D gene (5 bases). Trimming took 9 bases from V and 13 from J, leaving 13 bases between them. The CDR3 has 11 residues. Germline-derived CDR1 and CDR2 are MNHEY and SVGAGI. CDR3 sequence: CARIKGRPLHF. The DNA of the CDR3 is TGTGCCAGGATTAAGGGGAGGCCCCTCCACTTT.